This record looks at one TCR beta chain sequence and its context. Its antigen is still unknown. This CDR3 is built from 15 residues. Germline trimming cut 5 bases from V and 4 bases from J; bases unmatched to any gene: 3. The germline V gene has CDR1 MRHNA and CDR2 SNTAGT. This sample stems from a study of cytomegalovirus exposure and HLA in healthy donors. Vbeta (60) and Jbeta (13) primers were used in the PCR. Source study methods: Unique TCR beta chains totaled 80 million to 100 million in a later count, with roughly 11 million of them shared. Sequenced by immunoSEQ multiplex PCR; TCRdb stores in-frame clones only, minus some. The V and J calls and clone size come from that table; D and trimming were worked out from the DNA. The table has more than 100,000 clones, approximately 82% seen once; the top ten hold 1.5%. General study results and limits: TCR beta sequences numbering 16,951 were associated with HLA alleles at 0.05 false discovery rate in a later analysis. Later genetic work tied a missense DCLRE1C variant to beta-chain V and J trimming. According to a later analysis, most TCR beta chains associated with CMV appeared HLA-restricted.

The sample was PBMCs. The chain carries TRBV6-4 and TRBJ2-1; 12 bases line up with TRBD2. This clonotype originated in a man aged 35-49 years in good health and CMV-seronegative. The CDR3 DNA reads as TGTGCCAGCAGTCCGGGACTAGCGGGTTACAATGAGCAGTTCTTC. This sequence encodes CASSPGLAGYNEQFF.